The 18 T cell receptor beta chains below all came from one sample that was sequenced in a study of cytomegalovirus exposure and HLA in healthy donors (dated by TCRdb to the late 2010s). Library prep was done by the immunoSEQ multiplex PCR assay. The multiplex PCR relied on a mix of 60 forward primers for TCR Vbeta segments and 13 reverse primers for TCR Jbeta segments. TCRdb limited this immuneACCESS table to in-frame rearrangements with V and J called. A share of clones is missing; checked studies link under half to unresolved V genes, and the rest is unexplained. This sample has about 120,000 clones in its table, and approximately 80% of those were observed once. The ten top clones hold more than 20% of the sample. Sequenced: PBMCs. The receptors were gathered from a man younger than 40 in good health and CMV-seropositive.

This rearrangement joins TRBV7-3 to TRBJ2-2; D not resolved. V was shortened by 6 bases and J by 1 base, with 9 bases between the two germline ends. This CDR3 has 14 residues. Germline V gives CDR1 SGHTA, CDR2 FQGTGA. Here the CDR3 DNA reads TGTGCCAGCAGGCCCTACTGGAACACCGGGGAGCTGTTTTTT. It specifies CASRPYWNTGELFF.

The chain is built from TRBV2 and TRBJ2-7; perhaps TRBD1 as D (7 bases). V was shortened by 6 bases and J by 3 bases, with 15 bases between the two germline ends. Per germline, CDR1 SNHLY and CDR2 FYNNEI. The CDR3 loop spans 14 amino acids. CDR3 sequence reads: CASSGGQRYYEQYF. CDR3 nucleotide sequence: TGTGCCAGCAGCGGGGGACAGCGGTACTACGAGCAGTACTTC.

The rearrangement uses TRBV5-4 and TRBJ2-7; tentatively, D is TRBD2 (6 bases). The V and J ends lost 4 bases and 3 bases respectively, with 11 bases between them. Germline CDR1 is SGHNT and CDR2 is YYREEE (reference sequence). This CDR3 is built from 13 residues. CDR3 bases: TGTGCCAGCAGCACTGGGCGGGGCTACGAGCAGTACTTC. This codes for CASSTGRGYEQYF.

This sequence joins TRBV11-2 and TRBJ2-7; 10 nucleotides match TRBD2. The CDR3 extends over 14 amino acids. Germline V CDR1 and CDR2: SGHAT, FQNNGV. Trimming at V came to 4 bases and at J to 7 bases, leaving 7 bases not matched to a gene. CDR3 region: CASSSRLAGREQYF. The CDR3 nucleotides are TGTGCCAGCAGCTCCAGACTAGCGGGTAGGGAGCAGTACTTC.

The V call is TRBV2, the J call TRBJ2-7; 11 positions agree with TRBD1. This CDR3 has 15 amino acids. Germline loops: CDR1 SNHLY, CDR2 FYNNEI. J was trimmed by 7 bases and V by 2 bases; bases with no gene match: 7. CDR3 in DNA: TGTGCCAGCAGTGAAATTGGACAGGGGGCGGGGGAGCAGTACGTC. Its protein product is CASSEIGQGAGEQYV.

The chain is built from TRBV12-5 and TRBJ1-4; 9 nucleotides align to TRBD1. Germline V gene lookup returns CDR1 LGHNT and CDR2 FRNRAP. CDR3 length equals 14 residues. With 5 bases clipped from V and 8 bases from J, the junction kept 6 bases outside the gene matches. This CDR3 reads CASGLPGQGEKLFF. CDR3 bases: TGTGCTAGTGGTCTCCCGGGACAGGGAGAAAAACTGTTTTTT. Full variable domain (outside the CDR3, taken from reference TRBV12-5 and TRBJ1-4): DARVTQTPRHKVTEMGQEVTMRCQPILGHNTVFWYRQTMMQGLELLAYFRNRAPLDDSGMPKDRFSAEMPDATLATLKIQPSEPRDSAVYFCASGLPGQGEKLFFGSGTQLSVL.

The rearrangement uses TRBV2 and TRBJ2-4, with TRBD2 matching over 10 bases. V shed 6 bases and J 0 bases; nucleotides not matched to a gene: 5. CDR1 SNHLY and CDR2 FYNNEI come from the germline V gene. The CDR3 contains 16 residues. CDR3 nucleotide sequence: TGTGCCAGCAGGAAGGGACTAGCGCTAGCCAAAAACATTCAGTACTTC. Amino acid sequence: CASRKGLALAKNIQYF.

The CDR3 spells CASSLDAGGQHTQYF. The CDR3 bases are TGTGCCAGCAGCTTAGATGCGGGGGGGCAACATACGCAGTATTTT. V and J are TRBV11-2 and TRBJ2-3; 9 bases match TRBD2. This CDR3 contains 15 residues. Losses at the gene ends were 0 bases for V and 7 bases for J; bases not matched to a gene: 5. Germline V lookup: CDR1 SGHAT, CDR2 FQNNGV.

This clone was counted between two and nine times. V usage is TRBV5-1 and J usage is TRBJ1-4, with 7 bases that match TRBD1. CDR1 and CDR2 (germline): SGHRS, YFSETQ. V was pared by 4 bases and J by 4 bases, with 7 bases of the junction left unmatched. This CDR3 has 15 residues. This chain's CDR3 is CASSTSTGLNEKLFF. The DNA of the CDR3 is TGCGCCAGCAGCACATCGACAGGGCTTAATGAAAAACTGTTTTTT.

This chain uses TRBV6-5 with TRBJ1-4; tentative D call: TRBD1 (5 bases). This CDR3 spans 14 amino acids. CDR1 is MNHEY and CDR2 is SVGAGI in the germline V gene. The V gene lost 3 bases and the J gene lost 3 bases, with 8 bases spanning the gap. The CDR3: CASSYGGSNEKLFF. CDR3 nucleotide sequence: TGTGCCAGCAGTTATGGGGGGTCTAATGAAAAACTGTTTTTT.

The CDR3 region is CLIRVQPQHF. CDR3 bases: TGTTTGATCAGGGTTCAGCCCCAGCATTTT. J is TRBJ1-5 and V is TRBV27, with D possibly matching TRBD1 (5 bases). The CDR3 has 10 residues. Per the germline V gene, CDR1 is MNHEY and CDR2 is SMNVEV (reference sequence).

The gene calls are TRBV18 and TRBJ2-5; D possibly corresponds to TRBD2 (6 bases). Trimming pared 5 bases from V and 4 bases from J, leaving 26 bases between. The germline gives CDR1 KGHSH, CDR2 LQKENI. This CDR3 region has 18 residues. CDR3 amino acids: CASSSTSGGGQGTETQYF. CDR3 bases: TGTGCCAGCTCATCAACCAGCGGCGGAGGGCAGGGTACAGAGACCCAGTACTTC. Filled out from reference TRBV18 and TRBJ2-5, the complete variable domain reads NAGVMQNPRHLVRRRGQEARLRCSPMKGHSHVYWYRQLPEEGLKFMVYLQKENIIDESGMPKERFSAEFPKEGPSILRIQQVVRGDSAAYFCASSSTSGGGQGTETQYFGPGTRLLVL.

The rearrangement uses TRBV13 and TRBJ1-2; 10 bases line up with TRBD1. V was clipped by 5 bases and J by 4 bases; unmatched bases: 7. The length of the CDR3 is 15 residues. Germline assignment: CDR1 PRHDT and CDR2 FYEKMQ (reference sequence). CDR3 protein: CASSHRQGASYGYTF. CDR3 nucleotides: TGTGCCAGCAGCCACCGACAGGGGGCCTCCTATGGCTACACCTTC. Variable domain in full (rest from reference TRBV13 and TRBJ1-2): AAGVIQSPRHLIKEKRETATLKCYPIPRHDTVYWYQQGPGQDPQFLISFYEKMQSDKGSIPDRFSAQQFSDYHSELNMSSLELGDSALYFCASSHRQGASYGYTFGSGTRLTVV.

The rearrangement uses TRBV15 and TRBJ1-1; D is perhaps TRBD1 (5 bases). The CDR3 loop spans 15 amino acids. Germline CDR1 LNHNV, CDR2 YYDKDF (reference sequence). V lost 8 bases, J lost 3 bases, and 19 bases lay in between. CDR3 in DNA: TGTGCCACCGGATCTCGGGGGGGAGAGGACACTGAAGCTTTCTTT. It codes for CATGSRGGEDTEAFF.

The chain is built from TRBV9 and TRBJ2-5; 7 bases are shared with TRBD1. CDR3 size: 15 residues. The ends lost 0 bases at V and 4 bases at J; junction bases unmatched: 6. Germline V gene data show CDR1 as SGDLS and CDR2 as YYNGEE. This CDR3 is CASSVEGAPRETQYF. CDR3 DNA: TGTGCCAGCAGCGTAGAGGGGGCGCCCCGAGAGACCCAGTACTTC.

This clone was counted once. The J gene is TRBJ2-1, the V gene TRBV6-1; a weak D match, TRBD2 (6 bases). The CDR3 sequence is 15 residues long. Germline V gene sequence: CDR1 MNHNS, CDR2 SASEGT. Trimming took 2 bases from V and 8 from J, leaving 16 bases between them. CDR3 sequence: CASSERLRDWDEQFF. CDR3 nucleotide sequence: TGTGCCAGCAGTGAACGACTACGGGACTGGGATGAGCAGTTCTTC.

This clone showed up just a few times. The V call is TRBV7-2, the J call TRBJ1-2; 7 nucleotides align to TRBD1. Trimming took 2 bases from V and 8 from J; bases not matched to a gene: 8. CDR1 and CDR2 (germline): SGHTA, FQGNSA. This CDR3 has 14 amino acids. The CDR3 bases are TGTGCCAGCAGCTTATTAGGGCAGGGGGAAGGCTACACCTTC. The encoded protein is CASSLLGQGEGYTF.

The J gene is TRBJ1-1, the V gene TRBV29-1, with TRBD1 matching 11 bases. Germline assignment: CDR1 SQVTM and CDR2 ANQGSEA. Germline trimming cut 3 bases from V and 5 bases from J; bases unmatched to any gene: 5. The CDR3 runs 14 residues. In DNA, the CDR3 is TGCAGCGTTGAGGGAGGACAGGGGGCTACTGAAGCTTTCTTT. Its protein is CSVEGGQGATEAFF.